The 22 T cell receptor beta chains listed next were all sequenced from one sample in a study of blood T cell repertoires in COVID-19. The table came from immunoSEQ multiplex PCR; TCRdb's copy has only in-frame clones and leaves some out. The table lists approximately 250,000 clones, around 89% of them singletons. The source material was PBMCs or T cells enriched from blood (not recorded which). Receptor source: a woman aged 30 to 39 who had recovered from COVID-19.

The chain uses TRBV5-1 and TRBJ2-6, with a tentative D call TRBD2 (5 bases). V lost 4 bases, J lost 1 base, and 21 bases lay in between. This CDR3 comprises 19 residues. Germline V gene sequence: CDR1 SGHRS, CDR2 YFSETQ. For the CDR3, the DNA is TGCGCCAGCAGCAGATTTCAGAGCTCGGGCGGGTCTGGGGCCAACGTCCTGACTTTC. It translates to CASSRFQSSGGSGANVLTF. The full variable domain, rest sourced from reference TRBV5-1 and TRBJ2-6, is KAGVTQTPRYLIKTRGQQVTLSCSPISGHRSVSWYQQTPGQGLQFLFEYFSETQRNKGNFPGRFSGRQFSNSRSEMNVSTLELGDSALYLCASSRFQSSGGSGANVLTFGAGSRLTVL.

The chain links TRBV5-8 to TRBJ1-6; TRBD1 is a possible D gene (5 bases). CDR3 length: 14 amino acids. Between the trimmed V and J ends, which lost 1 base and 11 bases, there was a span of 13 bases. From germline, CDR1 is SGHTS and CDR2 YDEGEE. The CDR3 nucleotides read TGTGCCAGCAGCTTGAGGGGCCGCGTAGCACCCCTCCACTTT. Protein: CASSLRGRVAPLHF.

The chain uses TRBV6-2 or TRBV6-3 and TRBJ1-1; 9 bases agree with TRBD1. V was clipped by 5 bases and J by 11 bases; unmatched bases: 6. The CDR3 totals 12 residues. In germline, CDR1 is MNHEY, CDR2 SVGEGT. The CDR3 is CASSTGGRRAFF. CDR3 DNA: TGTGCCAGCAGTACAGGGGGCCGGCGGGCTTTCTTT.

This clone showed up just once. This chain uses TRBV6-5 with TRBJ1-2; 8 nucleotides align to TRBD1. V was clipped by 10 bases and J by 8 bases; unmatched bases: 12. This CDR3 spans 13 amino acids. Germline-derived CDR1 and CDR2 are MNHEY and SVGAGI. The CDR3 sequence is CANLPRQGSGYTF. For the CDR3, the DNA is TGTGCCAACCTCCCCCGACAGGGGAGCGGCTACACCTTC.

The CDR3 spells CAISESAGTGLPYGYTF. The CDR3 coding sequence is TGTGCCATCAGTGAGTCGGCGGGGACAGGGCTCCCCTATGGCTACACCTTC. The rearrangement uses TRBV10-3 and TRBJ1-2; 9 bases align to TRBD1. The CDR3 extends over 17 amino acids. Germline lookup yields CDR1 ENHRY and CDR2 SYGVKD. After removal of 0 bases from V and 4 bases from J, the junction contained 9 bases not matched to a gene.

The chain uses TRBV7-9 and TRBJ2-1, with D possibly matching TRBD1 (5 bases). The CDR3 totals 12 residues. V lost 5 bases to trimming and J lost 7 bases, with 9 bases between them. Germline CDR1 is SEHNR and CDR2 is FQNEAQ (reference sequence). DNA for the CDR3: TGTGCCAGCAGCCTACAGGCGAATGAGCAGTTCTTC. Amino acid sequence: CASSLQANEQFF.

This chain joins TRBV7-3 and TRBJ1-2; 10 nucleotides match TRBD1. Trimming cost V 5 bases and J 7 bases; bases outside gene matches: 10. CDR1 is SGHTA, CDR2 FQGTGA, per germline. This CDR3 is 15 amino acids long. CDR3 in DNA: TGTGCCAGCAGCCTGAGGGGACAGGGGAGCTCTGGCTACACCTTC. It encodes CASSLRGQGSSGYTF.

The V and J genes are TRBV7-9 and TRBJ1-1; 8 positions agree with TRBD1. Germline V lookup: CDR1 SEHNR, CDR2 FQNEAQ (reference sequence). V gave up 5 bases and J gave up 5 bases; unmatched junction bases: 7. CDR3 length: 14 residues. This chain's CDR3 is CASSRDRGRTEAFF. CDR3 sequence (DNA): TGTGCCAGCAGCCGAGACAGGGGTCGAACTGAAGCTTTCTTT. Looking up the rest from reference TRBV7-9 and TRBJ1-1 gives the full variable domain: DTGVSQNPRHKITKRGQNVTFRCDPISEHNRLYWYRQTLGQGPEFLTYFQNEAQLEKSRLLSDRFSAERPKGSFSTLEIQRTEQGDSAMYLCASSRDRGRTEAFFGQGTRLTVV.

V and J are TRBV29-1 and TRBJ2-7, with 10 bases that match TRBD1. The germline gives CDR1 SQVTM, CDR2 ANQGSEA. The CDR3 is 15 amino acids. With V trimmed by 6 bases and J by 3 bases, 11 bases remained unmatched. CDR3 in DNA: TGCAGCGTCCGGCTTTTAGGGACAGGGGACTACGAGCAGTACTTC. Translation: CSVRLLGTGDYEQYF.

V is TRBV28 and J is TRBJ2-7; weak D call: TRBD1 (6 bases). CDR1 and CDR2 from the germline V gene are MDHEN and SYDVKM. The V end was cut by 11 bases, the J end by 6 bases, with 14 bases between. The CDR3 totals 11 residues. CDR3 loop: CAATHRAEQYF. CDR3 nucleotide sequence: TGTGCCGCCACACACAGGGCCGAGCAGTACTTC.

The chain links TRBV28 to TRBJ2-1, with 7 bases aligning to TRBD2. The length of the CDR3 is 15 residues. Germline CDR1 MDHEN, CDR2 SYDVKM. The V segment lost 2 bases and the J segment 2 bases; nucleotides outside the gene matches: 3. CDR3 residues: CASSLRSGTYNEQFF. DNA of the CDR3: TGTGCCAGCAGTTTAAGGAGCGGGACCTACAATGAGCAGTTCTTC.

Only one count was recorded for this clone. The V call is TRBV27, the J call TRBJ1-5; no clear D gene. The CDR3 is made up of 12 amino acids. Germline assignment: CDR1 MNHEY and CDR2 SMNVEV (reference sequence). The V gene lost 9 bases and the J gene lost 1 base, with 7 bases spanning the gap. Here the CDR3 DNA reads TGTGCCAGTGGACTGAGCAATCAGCCCCAGCATTTT. Amino acids: CASGLSNQPQHF.

The chain couples TRBV24-1 to TRBJ2-2; possible D gene TRBD1, 6 bases. The CDR3 totals 14 residues. CDR1 and CDR2 (germline): KGHDR, SFDVKD. The germline V and J ends were trimmed by 3 bases and 4 bases, with 8 bases remaining between them. As DNA, the CDR3 is TGTGCCACCAGTGATCCCAGGGGCACCGGGGAGCTGTTTTTT. It translates to CATSDPRGTGELFF.

The gene calls are TRBV3-1 (or the pseudogene TRBV3-2) and TRBJ1-1; D is uncertain. This CDR3 has 14 amino acids. V lost 1 base and J 4 bases, leaving 10 bases between the germline ends. In germline, CDR1 is LGHDT, CDR2 YNNKEL (reference sequence). CDR3 sequence (DNA): TGTGCCAGCAGCCAAGGAATAGAGGGCACTGAAGCTTTCTTT. Its protein is CASSQGIEGTEAFF.

The chain combines TRBV19 with TRBJ1-2; 7 nucleotides agree with TRBD1. Per the germline V gene, CDR1 is LNHDA and CDR2 is SQIVND (reference sequence). This CDR3 is 14 amino acids long. J lost 7 bases, V lost 3 bases, and 8 bases had no gene match. The CDR3 is CASSIDRELGGYTF. The CDR3 DNA follows: TGTGCCAGTAGTATCGACAGGGAGTTAGGTGGCTACACCTTC.

V usage is TRBV29-1 and J usage is TRBJ2-6; tentatively, D is TRBD1 (5 bases). This CDR3 contains 13 residues. Deletions cut 4 bases from V and 4 bases from J, with 8 bases between. Germline V gene data show CDR1 as SQVTM and CDR2 as ANQGSEA. CDR3 loop: CSVGGTGANVLTF. The CDR3 bases are TGCAGCGTTGGGGGCACCGGGGCCAACGTCCTGACTTTC.

The rearrangement links TRBV6-5 to TRBJ2-7, with D tentatively TRBD1 (6 bases). Germline V lookup: CDR1 MNHEY, CDR2 SVGAGI. This CDR3 comprises 13 residues. The germline V and J ends were trimmed by 7 bases and 1 base, with 11 bases remaining between them. For the CDR3, the DNA is TGTGCCAGCAACAGGGAGAGGTCCTACGAGCAGTACTTC. It encodes CASNRERSYEQYF.

The genes are TRBV28 and TRBJ2-5, with D maybe TRBD2 (6 bases). The CDR3 extends over 14 amino acids. Germline values: CDR1 MDHEN, CDR2 SYDVKM. Trimming pared 6 bases from V and 5 bases from J, leaving 16 bases between. This chain's CDR3 is CASRAGLPHETQYF. The CDR3 DNA reads as TGTGCCAGCAGAGCTGGACTACCTCATGAGACCCAGTACTTC. The full variable domain, completed using reference TRBV28 and TRBJ2-5, is DVKVTQSSRYLVKRTGEKVFLECVQDMDHENMFWYRQDPGLGLRLIYFSYDVKMKEKGDIPEGYSVSREKKERFSLILESASTNQTSMYLCASRAGLPHETQYFGPGTRLLVL.

This clone has at least ten counts. This rearrangement joins TRBV5-1 to TRBJ2-2; the match to TRBD2 covers 9 bases. The V and J ends lost 3 bases and 13 bases, in that order; junction bases with no gene match: 16. The CDR3 totals 16 residues. From germline, CDR1 is SGHRS and CDR2 YFSETQ. CDR3 in amino acids: CASSSTGTSTPERLFF. The CDR3 DNA sequence: TGCGCCAGCAGCTCTACCGGGACTAGCACACCGGAGAGGCTGTTTTTT. The variable domain in full, with the rest retrieved from reference TRBV5-1 and TRBJ2-2, is KAGVTQTPRYLIKTRGQQVTLSCSPISGHRSVSWYQQTPGQGLQFLFEYFSETQRNKGNFPGRFSGRQFSNSRSEMNVSTLELGDSALYLCASSSTGTSTPERLFFGEGSRLTVL.

In this sample, this clone is medium-sized. V is TRBV6-4 and J is TRBJ1-1, with unresolved D. The CDR3 has 14 residues. CDR1 is MRHNA and CDR2 is SNTAGT in the germline V gene. V was clipped by 3 bases and J by 1 base, with 9 bases between them. The CDR3 spells CASSESEENTEAFF. The DNA for the CDR3 is TGTGCCAGCAGTGAGTCAGAAGAGAACACTGAAGCTTTCTTT.

The V call is TRBV7-2, the J call TRBJ2-7; 11 bases map to TRBD1. The CDR3 contains 19 residues. Trimming removed 5 bases from V and 4 bases from J; junction bases left unmatched: 19. CDR1 and CDR2 (germline): SGHTA, FQGNSA. This CDR3 is CASSPWGTGGGLVKYEQYF. DNA for the CDR3: TGTGCCAGCAGCCCCTGGGGGACAGGGGGAGGGCTTGTCAAATACGAGCAGTACTTC.

In DNA, the CDR3 is TGTGCCAGCAGTGTAGTAGTAGGGACAGGGAAGGTCGGCCACGGACTAGAACAAGAGACCCAGTACTTC. This codes for CASSVVVGTGKVGHGLEQETQYF. The genes are TRBV2 and TRBJ2-5; TRBD1 aligns across 9 bases. CDR3 length: 23 residues. CDR1 and CDR2 from the germline V gene are SNHLY and FYNNEI. After removal of 4 bases from V and 2 bases from J, the junction contained 29 bases not matched to a gene.